This T cell receptor (beta chain) was recorded in a study of cytotoxic CD8 clonotypes in ibrutinib-treated CLL. Whole-study context: Outcomes included around 25 partial and 2 complete responses; after median roughly 66 months, approximately 14 stayed remitted and approximately 12 progressed.

Some clones are missing from TCRdb's copy, which holds only in-frame ones; the method was immunoSEQ multiplex PCR. The sample includes fewer than 400,000 clones, under 70% of them seen just once. PBMCs that had been cryopreserved were the source of about 2 micrograms of genomic DNA for TCR beta libraries. Trimming stripped 2 bases from V and 1 base from J, with 11 bases between. There are 15 residues in the CDR3. Germline CDR1 is MGHDK and CDR2 is SYGVNS. The clonotype was recovered from a human donor with chronic lymphocytic leukemia. V is TRBV25-1 and J is TRBJ1-1, with D possibly being TRBD1 (6 bases). Sequences were derived from PBMCs, sampled after 36 months of ibrutinib treatment. The CDR3 sequence: CASSELRGGNTEAFF. The DNA of the CDR3 is TGTGCCAGCAGTGAACTGAGGGGGGGGAACACTGAAGCTTTCTTT.